Shown below are 2 T cell receptor beta chains from a single sample sequenced in a study of blood T cells in healthy people across ages. Alongside a J-beta primer mix, a sample-barcoded 5' primer served in a second PCR lasting about 7 to 12 cycles. TCRdb re-called the 5' RACE reads through MiXCR, storing one row per CDR3 protein. The data contain fewer than 1,000,000 distinct CDR3 sequences, about 45% of them singletons. The sequencing sample was made of blood. The receptors were sampled from an elderly man in good health.

The sample holds one count of this clonotype. This may stem from a read error, because a much larger clone lies one nucleotide away. The V and J genes are TRBV20-1 and TRBJ2-1; TRBD2 matches 7 bases. There are 15 residues in the CDR3. The ends lost 5 bases at V and 13 bases at J; junction bases unmatched: 20. Germline values: CDR1 DFQATT, CDR2 SNEGSKA (reference sequence). The CDR3 DNA follows: TGCAGTGCTCCGCGGAGGGAGGGCCAATCAGAGACCCAGTTCTTC. This codes for CSAPRREGQSETQFF.

This clonotype was seen at least ten times. V and J are TRBV7-2 and TRBJ2-7; D is possibly TRBD1 or TRBD2 (6 bases each). The CDR3 extends over 14 amino acids. In germline, CDR1 is SGHTA, CDR2 FQGNSA. V was pared by 2 bases and J by 3 bases, with 11 bases between. As DNA, the CDR3 is TGTGCCAGCAGCTTAACGGGGGCCTTCTACGAGCAGTACTTC. This codes for CASSLTGAFYEQYF.